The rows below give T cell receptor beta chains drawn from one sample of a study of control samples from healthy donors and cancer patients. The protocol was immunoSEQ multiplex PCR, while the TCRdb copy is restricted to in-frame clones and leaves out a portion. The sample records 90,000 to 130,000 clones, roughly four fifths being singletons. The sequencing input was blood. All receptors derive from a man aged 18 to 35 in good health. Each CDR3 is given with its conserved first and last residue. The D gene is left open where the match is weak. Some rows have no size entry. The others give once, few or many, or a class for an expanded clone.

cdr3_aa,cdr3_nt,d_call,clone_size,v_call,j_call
CASSGVRTPNTGELFF,TGTGCCAGCAGCGGGGTTAGGACTCCGAACACCGGGGAGCTGTTTTTT,NA,NA,TRBV11-3,TRBJ2-2
CASSLTSLAGGSTDTQYF,TGCGCCAGCAGCTTAACGTCGCTAGCGGGGGGTAGCACAGATACGCAGTATTTT,TRBD2,NA,TRBV5-1,TRBJ2-3
CASSFKTGAKLFF,TGTGCCAGCAGCTTCAAAACAGGGGCAAAACTGTTTTTT,TRBD1,NA,TRBV7-2,TRBJ1-4
CAIAGTAYSYEQYF,TGTGCCATCGCTGGGACAGCGTACTCCTACGAGCAGTACTTC,TRBD1,NA,TRBV10-3,TRBJ2-7
CASKLQSSYNEQFF,TGTGCCAGCAAGCTCCAGAGCTCCTACAATGAGCAGTTCTTC,NA,NA,TRBV28,TRBJ2-1
CSVRAGGDGYTF,TGCAGCGTTCGCGCCGGGGGCGATGGCTACACCTTC,NA,few,TRBV29-1,TRBJ1-2
CSVEEMSGAGRLNTEAFF,TGCAGCGTTGAAGAAATGTCAGGGGCCGGTCGCTTGAACACTGAAGCTTTCTTT,NA,NA,TRBV29-1,TRBJ1-1
CASSLWDRGFGTEAFF,TGTGCCAGCTCACTATGGGACAGGGGGTTCGGCACTGAAGCTTTCTTT,TRBD1,NA,TRBV18,TRBJ1-1
CASSTETGTGVYGYTF,TGTGCCAGCAGCACCGAGACCGGGACAGGGGTCTATGGCTACACCTTC,TRBD1,NA,TRBV5-4,TRBJ1-2
CASSQTKQELNIQYF,TGTGCCAGCAGCCAAACGAAACAGGAATTAAACATTCAGTACTTC,NA,once,TRBV3-1/TRBV3-2,TRBJ2-4
CASSTAPGGRGYTF,TGTGCCAGCAGCACTGCCCCCGGCGGTCGTGGCTACACCTTC,NA,NA,TRBV28,TRBJ1-2
CACAPGAGGYTF,TGTGCCTGCGCCCCAGGGGCAGGGGGCTACACCTTC,NA,NA,TRBV6-6,TRBJ1-2
CASSATGGRELFF,TGTGCCAGCAGCGCGACAGGGGGCCGGGAGCTGTTTTTT,TRBD1,NA,TRBV11-3,TRBJ2-2
CASSLMGPSNQPQHF,TGTGCCAGCAGTTTAATGGGGCCGAGCAATCAGCCCCAGCATTTT,NA,few,TRBV27,TRBJ1-5
CASSKPPGGDTIYF,TGTGCCAGCAGCAAGCCCCCAGGAGGCGACACCATATATTTT,NA,NA,TRBV9,TRBJ1-3
CSAAEGEEAFF,TGCAGTGCTGCGGAGGGGGAGGAAGCTTTCTTT,NA,NA,TRBV20-1,TRBJ1-1
CASSLDTSGTAIGGYTF,TGTGCCAGCAGCTTAGATACCTCCGGGACAGCCATAGGTGGCTACACCTTC,TRBD1,NA,TRBV11-2,TRBJ1-2
CASRKTGWVNQPQHF,TGTGCCAGTAGGAAGACAGGGTGGGTCAATCAGCCCCAGCATTTT,TRBD1,few,TRBV19,TRBJ1-5
CAISESGGNNEQFF,TGTGCCATCAGTGAGTCTGGGGGAAACAATGAGCAGTTCTTC,NA,NA,TRBV10-3,TRBJ2-1
CATSDGNSGGVAKNIQYF,TGTGCCACCAGTGATGGTAATAGCGGGGGGGTAGCCAAAAACATTCAGTACTTC,TRBD2,once,TRBV24-1,TRBJ2-4
CASSLRLHEKLFF,TGTGCCAGCAGTCTCCGCCTTCATGAAAAACTGTTTTTT,NA,once,TRBV2,TRBJ1-4
CSVDAGTFYGYTF,TGCAGCGTTGATGCGGGAACTTTCTATGGCTACACCTTC,NA,few,TRBV29-1,TRBJ1-2
CASTSMGALSGNEQFF,TGTGCCAGTACCTCGATGGGGGCCCTCTCAGGAAATGAGCAGTTCTTC,NA,NA,TRBV19,TRBJ2-1
CAISSTGASYEQYF,TGTGCCATCAGTTCCACCGGGGCATCCTACGAGCAGTACTTC,NA,NA,TRBV10-3,TRBJ2-7
CASSESGSGGQYNEQFF,TGCGCCAGCAGTGAGTCTGGGTCAGGGGGCCAATACAATGAGCAGTTCTTC,TRBD1,NA,TRBV10-1,TRBJ2-1
CASSVGDQKWNEQFF,TGTGCCAGCAGCGTAGGGGACCAGAAGTGGAATGAGCAGTTCTTC,NA,once,TRBV9,TRBJ2-1
CASSMNPGVAGELFF,TGTGCCAGTAGTATGAACCCAGGGGTGGCCGGGGAGCTGTTTTTT,NA,NA,TRBV19,TRBJ2-2
CATSDLAGNTGELFF,TGTGCCACCAGTGATTTGGCGGGGAACACCGGGGAGCTGTTTTTT,NA,NA,TRBV24-1,TRBJ2-2
CASSFTSGSYNEQFF,TGCGCCAGCAGCTTCACTAGCGGTTCCTACAATGAGCAGTTCTTC,TRBD2,few,TRBV5-1,TRBJ2-1
CASSAASGGAKNIQYF,TGTGCCAGCAGCGCCGCTAGCGGGGGGGCCAAAAACATTCAGTACTTC,TRBD2,NA,TRBV7-2,TRBJ2-4
CASRRDRAQGEDGYTF,TGCGCCAGCAGGAGGGACCGGGCCCAGGGGGAGGATGGCTACACCTTC,TRBD1,NA,TRBV10-2,TRBJ1-2
CASTGQGGYNEQFF,TGTGCCAGCACCGGACAGGGGGGGTACAATGAGCAGTTCTTC,TRBD1,few,TRBV6-6,TRBJ2-1
CASSLEGLASGEQFF,TGTGCCAGCAGCTTGGAGGGACTAGCGTCCGGTGAGCAGTTCTTC,TRBD2,once,TRBV5-4,TRBJ2-1
CASSSRPGIQGFYEQYF,TGTGCCAGCAGCTCACGCCCCGGAATACAGGGGTTCTACGAGCAGTACTTC,TRBD1,NA,TRBV13,TRBJ2-7
CASSPVDRGGNTEAFF,TGTGCCAGCAGCCCTGTTGACAGGGGTGGGAACACTGAAGCTTTCTTT,TRBD1,NA,TRBV7-9,TRBJ1-1
CASSRPQGAYTF,TGTGCCAGCTCGAGGCCCCAGGGGGCCTACACCTTC,TRBD1,NA,TRBV18,TRBJ1-2
CASSLSVVNTEAFF,TGTGCCAGCAGTTTATCCGTCGTGAACACTGAAGCTTTCTTT,NA,NA,TRBV28,TRBJ1-1
CASKGTSGGLYEQYF,TGTGCCAGCAAGGGCACTAGCGGGGGTCTCTACGAGCAGTACTTC,TRBD2,NA,TRBV6-5,TRBJ2-7
CASSVLDRGSNQPQHF,TGTGCCAGTAGTGTCTTGGATCGTGGAAGCAATCAGCCCCAGCATTTT,NA,NA,TRBV19,TRBJ1-5
CASSLRDRVVEQYF,TGTGCCAGCAGCTTAAGGGACAGGGTGGTCGAGCAGTACTTC,TRBD1,NA,TRBV7-8,TRBJ2-7
CSAIQGAGYTF,TGCAGTGCTATACAGGGAGCTGGCTACACCTTC,NA,NA,TRBV20-1,TRBJ1-2